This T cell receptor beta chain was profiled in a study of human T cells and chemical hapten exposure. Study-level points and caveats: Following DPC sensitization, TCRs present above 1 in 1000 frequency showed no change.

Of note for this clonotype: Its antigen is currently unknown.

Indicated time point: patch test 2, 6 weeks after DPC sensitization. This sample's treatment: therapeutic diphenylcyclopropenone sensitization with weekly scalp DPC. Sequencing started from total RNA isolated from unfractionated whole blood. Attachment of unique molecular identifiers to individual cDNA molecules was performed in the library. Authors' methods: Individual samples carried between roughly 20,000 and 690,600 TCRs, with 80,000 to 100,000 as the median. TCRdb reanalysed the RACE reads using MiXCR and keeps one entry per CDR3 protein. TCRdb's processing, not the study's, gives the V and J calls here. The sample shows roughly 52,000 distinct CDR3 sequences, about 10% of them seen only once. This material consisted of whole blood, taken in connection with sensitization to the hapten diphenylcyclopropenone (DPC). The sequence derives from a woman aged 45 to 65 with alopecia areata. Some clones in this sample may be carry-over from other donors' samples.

The CDR3 loop is CSAAPSSGNTIYF. The CDR3 bases are TGCAGCGCCGCACCCAGCTCTGGAAACACCATATATTTT. The J gene is TRBJ1-3, the V gene TRBV29-1; no reliable D call. CDR3 length: 13 amino acids. Germline-derived CDR1 and CDR2 are SQVTM and ANQGSEA. Trimming took 7 bases from V and 0 from J, leaving 10 bases between them.